This TCR beta chain comes out of a study of PD-L1 blockade in urothelial cancer. As for the study in general: Most patients, about nine tenths of the roughly 30, were males with bladder-origin cancer.

Trimming pared 3 bases from V and 6 bases from J, leaving 15 bases between. This CDR3 has 15 residues. CDR1 and CDR2 (germline): MDHEN, SYDVKM. The table came from immunoSEQ multiplex PCR; TCRdb's copy has only in-frame clones and leaves some out. The sample includes tens of thousands of clones, 70% to 90% of them seen just once. Time point in this sample: pretreatment peripheral blood. J is TRBJ1-5 and V is TRBV28, with D possibly matching TRBD1 (6 bases). The sample consisted of PBMCs, taken around atezolizumab (anti-PD-L1) treatment. The receptor was isolated from a man aged 40-49 years with urothelial cancer. The CDR3 protein is CASSFPHRQAQPQHF. CDR3 DNA: TGTGCCAGCAGTTTTCCGCACAGACAGGCTCAGCCCCAGCATTTT. Full variable domain (rest looked up from reference TRBV28 and TRBJ1-5): DVKVTQSSRYLVKRTGEKVFLECVQDMDHENMFWYRQDPGLGLRLIYFSYDVKMKEKGDIPEGYSVSREKKERFSLILESASTNQTSMYLCASSFPHRQAQPQHFGDGTRLSIL.